This passage covers 32 T cell receptor beta chains from one sample sequenced in a study. Each CDR3 protein gets one entry after TCRdb re-called the 5' RACE reads with MiXCR. The data show about 57,000 distinct CDR3 sequences, more than 25% seen once. Sequencing input: tumor-infiltrating memory CD4+ T cells sorted from the breast tumor. Described subset: memory CD4+ T cells, CD4+CD45RO+CD25-. The receptors originated from a female donor with breast cancer.

The chain links TRBV6-5 to TRBJ1-2; 9 bases line up with TRBD1. Germline trimming cut 6 bases from V and 7 bases from J; bases unmatched to any gene: 9. Looked up from germline, CDR1 is MNHEY and CDR2 is SVGAGI. There are 14 residues in the CDR3. The CDR3 sequence is CASRPDRGRGGYTF. The CDR3 nucleotides are TGTGCCAGCAGGCCAGACAGGGGGAGAGGTGGCTACACCTTC.

This chain uses TRBV5-1 with TRBJ1-3; D is ambiguous. The V end was cut by 4 bases, the J end by 4 bases, with 6 bases between. The CDR3 totals 12 residues. Germline CDR1 is SGHRS and CDR2 is YFSETQ. The CDR3, as DNA: TGCGCCAGCAGCCCGACAGGAAACACCATATATTTT. Amino acids: CASSPTGNTIYF. The variable domain in full, with the rest retrieved from reference TRBV5-1 and TRBJ1-3, is KAGVTQTPRYLIKTRGQQVTLSCSPISGHRSVSWYQQTPGQGLQFLFEYFSETQRNKGNFPGRFSGRQFSNSRSEMNVSTLELGDSALYLCASSPTGNTIYFGEGSWLTVV.

This clonotype occurred a few times. V is TRBV20-1 and J is TRBJ2-3; 8 nucleotides line up with TRBD1. With V trimmed by 3 bases and J by 4 bases, 3 bases remained unmatched. The CDR3 spans 13 residues. Per the germline V gene, CDR1 is DFQATT and CDR2 is SNEGSKA (reference sequence). The CDR3 bases are TGCAGTGCTAGTCCAGGGGGCGCAGATACGCAGTATTTT. Translating it yields CSASPGGADTQYF.

This clonotype was picked up many times. V gene TRBV7-3 combines with J gene TRBJ2-3; D remains unclear. The ends were cut back, 2 bases at V and 2 bases at J, with 11 bases in the middle. CDR3 length: 15 amino acids. Per germline, CDR1 SGHTA and CDR2 FQGTGA. The CDR3 loop is CASSLSAQPTDTQYF. CDR3 DNA sequence: TGTGCCAGCAGCTTATCGGCCCAACCCACAGATACGCAGTATTTT.

This clonotype was counted only a few times. This chain links TRBV7-9 with TRBJ1-2; D gene ambiguous. CDR3 length equals 16 residues. Trimming took off 1 base at V and 2 bases at J, with 14 bases between the two ends. CDR1 is SEHNR and CDR2 is FQNEAQ in the germline V gene (reference sequence). As DNA, the CDR3 is TGTGCCAGCAGCTTAGACCTACCAAGACCGAACTATGGCTACACCTTC. Residues: CASSLDLPRPNYGYTF.

This clonotype showed up just a few times. Here the CDR3 reads CASSSIRTDNPYEQYF. The CDR3 bases are TGTGCCAGCAGCTCTATACGGACGGACAATCCCTACGAGCAGTACTTC. The genes are TRBV7-2 and TRBJ2-7; tentative D call: TRBD1 (5 bases). This CDR3 contains 16 residues. Germline-derived CDR1 and CDR2 are SGHTA and FQGNSA. Between the trimmed V and J ends, which lost 4 bases and 2 bases, there was a span of 18 bases.

This chain uses TRBV12-3 or TRBV12-4 with TRBJ2-3; 9 bases are shared with TRBD2. Trimming took 6 bases from V and 0 from J; bases not matched to a gene: 1. CDR3 size: 14 residues. The DNA for the CDR3 is TGTGCCAGCAGAACTAGCGGGAGCACAGATACGCAGTATTTT. Protein product: CASRTSGSTDTQYF.

DNA for the CDR3: TGTGCCACCAGCAGGGAACTAGCGGAGACGGGTGAGCAGTTCTTC. Its protein product is CATSRELAETGEQFF. V gene TRBV15 combines with J gene TRBJ2-1; 8 nucleotides line up with TRBD2. The length of the CDR3 is 15 residues. V lost 3 bases to trimming and J lost 9 bases; unmatched junction nucleotides: 10. CDR1 and CDR2 (germline): LNHNV, YYDKDF (reference sequence).

This clonotype was observed many times. The junction departs from germline at one end; a sequencing error may be responsible. The chain has TRBV7-7 and TRBJ2-6; 8 bases align to TRBD1. CDR1 and CDR2 from the germline V gene are SSHAT and FNYEAQ (reference sequence). The CDR3 totals 18 residues. The CDR3 coding sequence is TGTGCTAGCAGCCCCCAGACAGGGGCCCTCTCTGGGGCCAACGTCCTGACTTTC. This codes for CASSPQTGALSGANVLTF.

The CDR3, as DNA: TGTGCCAGCAGCTTGGCAGATGGAACTGAAGCTTTCTTT. Translating it yields CASSLADGTEAFF. V and J are TRBV5-4 and TRBJ1-1; no clear D. This CDR3 contains 13 residues. V was clipped by 0 bases and J by 5 bases, with 8 bases between them. Germline V gives CDR1 SGHNT, CDR2 YYREEE (reference sequence).

The chain is built from TRBV6-6 and TRBJ1-1, with a possible D match to TRBD1 (6 bases). Germline CDR1 MNHNY, CDR2 SVGAGI (reference sequence). Trimming stripped 0 bases from V and 3 bases from J, with 14 bases between. CDR3 length: 16 residues. The CDR3 spells CASSYSGGDKDTEAFF. The CDR3 DNA reads TGTGCCAGCAGTTACTCCGGGGGGGACAAGGACACTGAAGCTTTCTTT.

This sequence joins TRBV7-8 and TRBJ1-5; maybe TRBD1 (5 bases). V was cut by 5 bases and J by 5 bases, with 10 bases left in between. This CDR3 is 13 amino acids long. Germline V gene sequence: CDR1 SGHVS, CDR2 FQNEAQ. CDR3 sequence reads: CASSARVDQPQHF. Here the CDR3 DNA reads TGTGCCAGCAGCGCCAGGGTAGATCAGCCCCAGCATTTT.

This clonotype showed up many times. The chain recombines TRBV6-2 or TRBV6-3 with TRBJ1-2, with a tentative D call TRBD1 (6 bases). V shed 7 bases and J shed 8 bases, with 20 bases lying between them. The CDR3 is made up of 14 amino acids. The germline V gene has CDR1 MNHEY and CDR2 SVGEGT. This CDR3 is CASNRGHPTDGYTF. The CDR3 DNA sequence: TGTGCCAGCAACCGGGGACACCCCACCGACGGCTACACCTTC.

This clonotype was observed many times. This CDR3 is CAISDRSSGNTIYF. In nucleotides, the CDR3 is TGTGCCATCAGTGACAGGTCCTCTGGAAACACCATATATTTT. J is TRBJ1-3 and V is TRBV10-3; D not resolved. The ends were cut back, 3 bases at V and 0 bases at J, with 6 bases in the middle. The CDR3 length is 14 residues. Germline CDR1 ENHRY, CDR2 SYGVKD.

This clonotype was detected only a few times. J is TRBJ1-1 and V is TRBV5-4; 7 positions agree with TRBD1. The CDR3 covers 15 residues. V gave up 4 bases and J gave up 0 bases; unmatched junction bases: 6. The germline CDR1 and CDR2 sequences are SGHNT and YYREEE (reference sequence). CDR3 coding DNA: TGTGCCAGCAGCGGCAGGGGGGTGATGAACACTGAAGCTTTCTTT. Encoded protein: CASSGRGVMNTEAFF.

This chain joins TRBV7-2 and TRBJ1-1; D is undetermined. The CDR3 totals 11 residues. V gave up 5 bases and J gave up 8 bases, with 9 bases separating them. Germline loops: CDR1 SGHTA, CDR2 FQGNSA. The CDR3 region is CASSPHREAFF. The CDR3 nucleotides read TGTGCCAGCAGCCCCCACCGGGAAGCTTTCTTT.

This chain's CDR3 is CSVDRGTGGTKTGYTF. CDR3 in DNA: TGCAGCGTAGATAGAGGGACAGGGGGCACGAAGACGGGCTACACCTTC. The chain is built from TRBV29-1 and TRBJ1-2; 12 positions agree with TRBD1. This CDR3 is 16 amino acids long. V dropped 6 bases and J dropped 8; count of bases not matched to a gene: 16. Germline CDR1 SQVTM, CDR2 ANQGSEA. Full variable domain (rest looked up from reference TRBV29-1 and TRBJ1-2): SAVISQKPSRDICQRGTSLTIQCQVDSQVTMMFWYRQQPGQSLTLIATANQGSEATYESGFVIDKFPISRPNLTFSTLTVSNMSPEDSSIYLCSVDRGTGGTKTGYTFGSGTRLTVV.

In this sample, this clonotype turned up a few times. The rearrangement joins TRBV6-1 to TRBJ1-2, with a weak D call TRBD1 (5 bases). This CDR3 is built from 16 residues. V lost 1 base and J 4 bases, leaving 16 bases between the germline ends. CDR1 is MNHNS and CDR2 is SASEGT in the germline V gene. The CDR3 DNA sequence: TGTGCCAGCAGTGAAGGCGATCTGGGGGGTGGCTATGGCTACACCTTC. This translates into CASSEGDLGGGYGYTF.

This chain joins TRBV5-1 and TRBJ1-2; 7 bases match TRBD1. Germline assignment: CDR1 SGHRS and CDR2 YFSETQ. CDR3 size: 15 residues. V lost 7 bases to trimming and J lost 0 bases; unmatched junction nucleotides: 9. The CDR3 DNA reads TGCGCCAGCGGTCTCGGGACAGCTACTAACTATGGCTACACCTTC. Translating it yields CASGLGTATNYGYTF. The full variable domain, completed using reference TRBV5-1 and TRBJ1-2, is KAGVTQTPRYLIKTRGQQVTLSCSPISGHRSVSWYQQTPGQGLQFLFEYFSETQRNKGNFPGRFSGRQFSNSRSEMNVSTLELGDSALYLCASGLGTATNYGYTFGSGTRLTVV.

CDR3 in amino acids: CASSQSGQGGEKLFF. Written as DNA, the CDR3 is TGCGCCAGCAGCCAATCTGGACAGGGTGGTGAAAAACTGTTTTTT. The gene calls are TRBV5-1 and TRBJ1-4, with 8 positions matching TRBD1. CDR1 and CDR2 (germline): SGHRS, YFSETQ. This CDR3 has 15 residues. The V gene end was trimmed by 4 bases and the J gene end by 7 bases; junction bases not matched to a gene: 9.

This rearrangement joins TRBV20-1 to TRBJ2-1; the match to TRBD2 covers 10 bases. Germline CDR1 reads DFQATT; CDR2 reads SNEGSKA (reference sequence). CDR3 length: 14 residues. Losses at the gene ends were 0 bases for V and 10 bases for J; bases not matched to a gene: 6. The CDR3 DNA reads TGCAGTGCTAGAGACCCCGAACTAGCGGGGGAGCAGTTCTTC. Protein sequence: CSARDPELAGEQFF.

This chain links TRBV5-5 with TRBJ2-5; D is unclear. There are 14 residues in the CDR3. Trimming removed 6 bases from V and 2 bases from J, with 14 bases in between. Germline lookup yields CDR1 SGHKS and CDR2 YYEKEE (reference sequence). CDR3: CASTPRPEQETQYF. CDR3 nucleotide sequence: TGTGCCAGCACCCCCCGGCCAGAACAAGAGACCCAGTACTTC.

This clonotype was counted a few times. V gene TRBV20-1 combines with J gene TRBJ2-3; D remains ambiguous. Germline assignment: CDR1 DFQATT and CDR2 SNEGSKA (reference sequence). Deletions cut 2 bases from V and 6 bases from J, with 9 bases between. CDR3 length: 12 amino acids. The CDR3 nucleotides read TGCAGTGCTAGACCCCCTAGGGATACGCAGTATTTT. As protein: CSARPPRDTQYF.

In its sample, this clonotype was seen a few times. The genes are TRBV29-1 and TRBJ2-4, with D maybe TRBD2 (6 bases). Trimming pared 7 bases from V and 8 bases from J, leaving 12 bases between. This CDR3 comprises 11 residues. Germline-derived CDR1 and CDR2 are SQVTM and ANQGSEA. Here the CDR3 DNA reads TGCAGCGGGGAGGTGGGGGACATTCAGTACTTC. The encoded protein is CSGEVGDIQYF.

This clonotype was found many times. The chain is built from TRBV6-5 and TRBJ2-1, with D possibly matching TRBD2 (6 bases). Germline CDR1 is MNHEY and CDR2 is SVGAGI. V was trimmed by 4 bases and J by 7 bases, leaving 17 bases between them. This CDR3 is built from 15 residues. For the CDR3, the DNA is TGTGCCAGCAGTTCCTGGGCCCGGGGAGGAAATGAGCAGTTCTTC. This encodes CASSSWARGGNEQFF.

This clonotype was seen more than once but under ten times. The V call is TRBV7-2, the J call TRBJ2-7, with D hard to call. Trimming removed 10 bases at V and 6 bases at J, with 10 bases between. The CDR3 runs to 10 residues. Germline loops: CDR1 SGHTA, CDR2 FQGNSA. In nucleotides, the CDR3 is TGTGCCACCGGCTCCCTCGAGCAGTACTTC. This encodes CATGSLEQYF.

This clonotype has a handful of counts. The chain carries TRBV20-1 and TRBJ1-2, with TRBD1 identical over 7 bases. The CDR3 covers 13 residues. The V gene end was trimmed by 5 bases and the J gene end by 14 bases; junction bases not matched to a gene: 17. The germline gives CDR1 DFQATT, CDR2 SNEGSKA (reference sequence). The CDR3 DNA is TGCAGTGCTGCCCACTCGGGACAGCCGAAGGGGACCTTC. Protein product: CSAAHSGQPKGTF.

This clonotype was seen only a few times. The chain joins TRBV5-1 to TRBJ2-1; TRBD2 might be the D (5 bases). The germline V and J ends were trimmed by 0 bases and 0 bases, with 7 bases remaining between them. The CDR3 is 15 residues long. From germline, CDR1 is SGHRS and CDR2 YFSETQ. CDR3 in DNA: TGCGCCAGCAGCTTGGGCACTAGCTCCTACAATGAGCAGTTCTTC. Protein: CASSLGTSSYNEQFF.

The chain couples TRBV28 to TRBJ2-1; TRBD1 agrees at 11 bases. CDR1 and CDR2 (germline): MDHEN, SYDVKM. The CDR3 contains 17 residues. The J segment lost 7 bases and the V segment lost 6 bases, leaving 14 bases of the junction unmatched. CDR3 sequence (DNA): TGTGCCAGCAGCCTTACCTCCGGGACAGGGGGGCGAAATGAGCAGTTCTTC. As protein: CASSLTSGTGGRNEQFF.

This clonotype was seen more than once but under ten times. The chain is built from TRBV12-3 or TRBV12-4 and TRBJ1-1; the D is unclear. CDR3 length: 18 residues. Trimming took 5 bases from V and 3 from J, leaving 25 bases between them. CDR3 bases: TGTGCCAGCAGTCCCGCACACCCCGGTCCAGGAGAGGACACTGAAGCTTTCTTT. Encoded protein: CASSPAHPGPGEDTEAFF.

This clonotype was seen more than once but under ten times. The chain couples TRBV7-9 to TRBJ2-2; TRBD1 matches 7 bases. The V segment lost 3 bases and the J segment 0 bases; nucleotides outside the gene matches: 4. The CDR3 length is 16 residues. Per germline, CDR1 SEHNR and CDR2 FQNEAQ (reference sequence). DNA of the CDR3: TGTGCCAGCAGCTTGCACAGGGGAGCGAACACCGGGGAGCTGTTTTTT. Translated: CASSLHRGANTGELFF.

The chain couples TRBV20-1 to TRBJ2-5; 8 bases match TRBD2. The CDR3 loop spans 13 amino acids. Germline V gives CDR1 DFQATT, CDR2 SNEGSKA (reference sequence). The V segment lost 5 bases and the J segment 5 bases; nucleotides outside the gene matches: 7. The CDR3 spells CSALSGSGETQYF. The CDR3, as DNA: TGCAGTGCTCTGAGCGGGAGTGGGGAGACCCAGTACTTC.